The table lists the clone carrying this T cell receptor (beta chain) with a count of one. Its antigen is currently unknown. This record comes from a study of blood T cells in healthy people across ages. Points from the study as a whole: Aged donors had fewer naive CD4+ cells and lower diversity than long-lived donors.

V was trimmed by 4 bases and J by 2 bases, leaving 11 bases between them. In germline, CDR1 is DFQATT, CDR2 SNEGSKA (reference sequence). CDR3 length equals 13 residues. A second about 7 to 11 cycle PCR used barcoded and J-beta primers. Each CDR3 protein gets one entry after TCRdb re-called the 5' RACE reads with MiXCR. Here the sample spans about 640,000 distinct CDR3 sequences, approximately 59% being singletons. Sequenced input: blood. This rearrangement joins TRBV20-1 to TRBJ1-2; TRBD1 might be the D (6 bases). The receptor's source is a man aged 60 to 69 in good health. The CDR3 nucleotides read TGCAGTGCTACACAGGGATCGAACTATGGCTACACCTTC. The encoded protein is CSATQGSNYGYTF.